Detailed here is one T cell receptor (beta chain). Germline loops: CDR1 KGHDR, CDR2 SFDVKD. V lost 6 bases, J lost 6 bases, and 11 bases stayed unmatched. There are 15 residues in the CDR3. The sample comes from a study of blood T cell repertoires in COVID-19. Using immunoSEQ multiplex PCR, the repertoire was profiled, and TCRdb retains in-frame clones only, with some absent. The data show 150,000 to 180,000 clones, about 80% seen once. The sequenced sample consisted of peripheral blood. This TCR derives from a woman aged 60 to 75 with acute or convalescent COVID-19. This chain uses TRBV24-1 with TRBJ1-2; TRBD1 agrees at 8 bases. The DNA of the CDR3 is TGTGCCACCAGTCAACCGGGACAGGAATTTCATGGCTACACCTTC. This encodes CATSQPGQEFHGYTF.